This T cell receptor beta chain derives from a study of blood T cell repertoires in COVID-19. Per the original data handling: Amplification of reference gene primers was used by the study to estimate nucleated cell counts. Sequencing was performed with immunoSEQ multiplex PCR; in TCRdb, only in-frame clones are kept and a portion is missing. V and J calls and clone size follow that table, whereas D and trimming were derived from the DNA. The table records 80,000 or so clones, over 85% of them present only once. V was shortened by 3 bases and J by 1 base, with 9 bases between the two germline ends. This CDR3 region has 15 residues. Germline V gene data show CDR1 as SGHTA and CDR2 as FQGNSA.

V usage is TRBV7-2 and J usage is TRBJ2-2; D gene unclear. Sample: peripheral blood. This TCR was sampled from a man over 45 with acute or convalescent COVID-19. The CDR3 protein is CASSFKRGNTGELFF. In nucleotides, the CDR3 is TGTGCCAGCAGCTTCAAGAGAGGGAACACCGGGGAGCTGTTTTTT.